This T cell receptor beta chain comes out of a study of beta chain features in type 1 diabetes (dated by TCRdb to 2017 to 2018). For the wider study: Patients and healthy donors did not differ in mean age, gender distribution, total cell number or subset yield. Across all samples, roughly 110,000,000 sorted cells were examined, and cell number per subset correlated strongly with RNA yield. Regulatory and stem cell-like memory subsets were isolated from only 8 patients and 8 healthy donors, whereas naive and central memory subsets came from all 28 donors. In the study, recently diagnosed type 1 diabetes patients and matched healthy donors were compared on the TCRB repertoires of their sorted circulating CD4+ T cell subsets. Study-wide conclusions, independent of this receptor: Because cDNA rather than genomic DNA was sequenced, highly expressing activated cells could have been over-represented, although no difference in activation and CD3 levels was found between groups. HLA sub-analyses involved small numbers of individuals, so any influence of HLA type on TCRB rearrangement remained unresolved. In all four CD4+ subsets, TCRB CDR3 length was moderately but significantly shorter in type 1 diabetes patients. At VDJ recombination sites, patients with type 1 diabetes made fewer insertions and deleted more nucleotides, a pattern implying thymic rearrangement abnormalities. Naive, central memory and regulatory TCRB repertoires appeared to be more alike among patients than among healthy donors. Shorter templates might have been favored by PCR, but patient and control samples were amplified and corrected together, so both groups would have been affected equally by any skew.

According to the germline V gene (reference sequence), CDR1 reads SEHNR and CDR2 reads FQNEAQ. Trimming takes 6 bases off V and 5 bases off J; junction bases not matched to a gene: 7. The CDR3 sequence holds 14 residues, the cysteine and phenylalanine included. Kept here is only the CDR3 DNA, which spans 42 bases and is read in frame from base 1. A single peripheral blood draw of approximately 100 mL on average was collected from each donor into heparinised tubes. A BD FACSAria II and a panel including CD45RO, CCR7, CD25, CD127, CD95 and CD27 were used to sort naive, central memory, regulatory and stem cell-like memory CD4+ T cells. Purity was above 98% for every sorted population. PBMCs were separated immediately by Lymphoprep density gradient centrifugation and were stained directly, without being cultured. So that batch effects would be minimized, each experiment stained and sorted samples in pairs, pairing one healthy donor with one patient.

As concerns this clone: The specificity of this receptor is unknown. No much larger clone exists at a distance of one base, and base qualities are not known.

The High Capacity cDNA Reverse Transcription Kit was used to reverse transcribe all of the isolated RNA, meaning that expressed TCRB transcripts were what got sequenced. Deep immunoSEQ sequencing was performed on naive, central memory and regulatory T cell samples, with an average of approximately 3.9 million total reads per sample. After sorted cells were lysed in RLT buffer, RNA was extracted with DNase-treated RNeasy Micro or Mini kits, with the choice depending on cell number. To prevent cross-contamination, each cell subset was processed individually, whereas patient and healthy donor samples were processed jointly. Using the immunoSEQ multiplex PCR, TCRB sequences were amplified from cDNA into 87-bp fragments spanning the CDR3 region. Sequencing of the amplicons was performed on the Illumina HiSeq platform. From the authors' description of their analysis: PCR bias was corrected computationally using synthetic template baselines, and reads within Hamming distance 2 were collapsed, with unmergeable singletons discarded. Reads were aligned against IMGT so that V, D and J genes, CDR3 length and insertions or deletions at six rearrangement sites could be assigned. Within each subset, clonotype counts were normalized to the number of sorted cells before true diversity and Gini coefficients were calculated with the tcR R package. The overlap coefficient, calculated on TCRB nucleotide sequences, was used to measure repertoire sharing. Here the immuneACCESS table is served through TCRdb, limited to in-frame sequences with V and J called. Missing clones are a known gap in these copies; in checked studies unresolved V genes cover under half, and the rest lacks a known reason. The V and J calls and clone size come from that table; D and trimming were worked out from the DNA. This sample holds 150,000 or so clones; 8% to 9.5% were observed only once. The biggest ten clones account for approximately 0.56% of the sample.

The sample taken for sequencing was central memory CD4+ T cells from blood. The chain uses TRBV7-9 and TRBJ2-5; the junction holds 9 bases that match TRBD2. This sequence originates from a young woman with type 1 diabetes. Here the CDR3 is given as CASSRSGSRETQYF. DNA sequence: TGTGCCAGCAGTCGTAGCGGGAGTCGGGAGACCCAGTACTTC.